Listed below are T cell receptor beta chains from one sample, sequenced in a study of beta chain features in type 1 diabetes. The protocol was immunoSEQ multiplex PCR, while the TCRdb copy is restricted to in-frame clones and leaves out a portion. Here the sample spans around 290,000 clones, under 8.5% being singletons. Material: central memory CD4+ T cells from blood. Every receptor here comes from a woman aged 18-29 years in good health. CDR3s include the opening cysteine and the closing phenylalanine or tryptophan. The D gene is left open where the match is weak. A row's size may be missing; if present it is once, few, many or a size class.

J gene: TRBJ2-1
V gene: TRBV9
clone size: few
D gene: -
CDR3 DNA: TGTGCCAGCAGCGTAGAAGGGAGGAACAATGAGCAGTTCTTC
CDR3 protein: CASSVEGRNNEQFF

J gene: TRBJ2-7
V gene: TRBV5-1
clone size: few
D gene: TRBD2
CDR3 DNA: TGCGCCAGCAGCTTGGGGACTAGCGGTCAGGAGCAGTACTTC
CDR3 protein: CASSLGTSGQEQYF

J gene: TRBJ1-2
V gene: TRBV9
clone size: -
D gene: -
CDR3 DNA: TGTGCCAGCAGCGTAGGTCGTGGGCCGGCTGGCTACACCTTC
CDR3 protein: CASSVGRGPAGYTF

J gene: TRBJ1-5
V gene: TRBV7-8
clone size: -
D gene: TRBD1
CDR3 DNA: TGTGCCAGCAGCTCCGGACAGGCGTTTTCGGGCAATCAGCCCCAGCATTTT
CDR3 protein: CASSSGQAFSGNQPQHF

J gene: TRBJ1-4
V gene: TRBV7-9
clone size: few
D gene: -
CDR3 DNA: TGTGCCAGCAGCTCCCCCGGAGGGGCAAATGAAAAACTGTTTTTT
CDR3 protein: CASSSPGGANEKLFF

J gene: TRBJ1-1
V gene: TRBV4-1
clone size: -
D gene: TRBD1
CDR3 DNA: TGCGCCAGCAGCCGAACCAGACAGGGGAACACTGAAGCTTTCTTT
CDR3 protein: CASSRTRQGNTEAFF

J gene: TRBJ2-5
V gene: TRBV19
clone size: -
D gene: TRBD1
CDR3 DNA: TGTGCCACCTCGGACAGGCAAGAGACCCAGTACTTC
CDR3 protein: CATSDRQETQYF

J gene: TRBJ1-1
V gene: TRBV6-5
clone size: few
D gene: -
CDR3 DNA: TGTGCCAGCAGTTCGTCCCGGGGCGCTGAAGCTTTCTTT
CDR3 protein: CASSSSRGAEAFF

J gene: TRBJ1-2
V gene: TRBV9
clone size: few
D gene: -
CDR3 DNA: TGTGCCAGCAGCAAAGCTAACTATGGCTACACCTTC
CDR3 protein: CASSKANYGYTF

J gene: TRBJ2-2
V gene: TRBV27
clone size: -
D gene: -
CDR3 DNA: TGTGCCAGCAGTTTATGGCCCTACACCGGGGAGCTGTTTTTT
CDR3 protein: CASSLWPYTGELFF

J gene: TRBJ2-3
V gene: TRBV18
clone size: few
D gene: TRBD2
CDR3 DNA: TGTGCCAGCTCACTTTCGACTAGCGGGAGTCGGATCACAGATACGCAGTATTTT
CDR3 protein: CASSLSTSGSRITDTQYF

J gene: TRBJ1-1
V gene: TRBV29-1
clone size: few
D gene: -
CDR3 DNA: TGCAGCGTTGTACCCGGGACGAACACTGAAGCTTTCTTT
CDR3 protein: CSVVPGTNTEAFF

J gene: TRBJ1-6
V gene: TRBV5-1
clone size: -
D gene: TRBD1
CDR3 DNA: TGCGCCAGCAGCTTGGGGACTGGACAGGGTAGATCACCCCTCCACTTT
CDR3 protein: CASSLGTGQGRSPLHF

J gene: TRBJ1-5
V gene: TRBV18
clone size: few
D gene: -
CDR3 DNA: TGTGCCAGCTCACAGGGGTCCCGCAATCAGCCCCAGCATTTT
CDR3 protein: CASSQGSRNQPQHF

J gene: TRBJ2-3
V gene: TRBV7-2
clone size: -
D gene: -
CDR3 DNA: TGTGCCAGCAGCCGGGGAGAGACTTACACAGATACGCAGTATTTT
CDR3 protein: CASSRGETYTDTQYF

J gene: TRBJ2-3
V gene: TRBV5-6
clone size: few
D gene: -
CDR3 DNA: TGTGCCAGCAGCTCCTACTCTGTCACAGATACGCAGTATTTT
CDR3 protein: CASSSYSVTDTQYF

J gene: TRBJ1-3
V gene: TRBV4-2
clone size: -
D gene: TRBD1
CDR3 DNA: TGTGCCAGCAGCCGACAGGGGGCGCCCGGTGGAAACACCATATATTTT
CDR3 protein: CASSRQGAPGGNTIYF

J gene: TRBJ2-1
V gene: TRBV19
clone size: few
D gene: -
CDR3 DNA: TGTGCCAGTAACCGGGATGGCTACAATGAGCAGTTCTTC
CDR3 protein: CASNRDGYNEQFF

J gene: TRBJ1-2
V gene: TRBV29-1
clone size: -
D gene: TRBD1
CDR3 DNA: TGCAGCGTCGGCCCCGATCGGGACAGTCGCTATGGCTACACCTTC
CDR3 protein: CSVGPDRDSRYGYTF

J gene: TRBJ1-6
V gene: TRBV6-6
clone size: many
D gene: -
CDR3 DNA: TGTGCCAGCAGTTACTCCCCCCGAAGGGGTAATTCACCCCTCCACTTT
CDR3 protein: CASSYSPRRGNSPLHF

J gene: TRBJ1-5
V gene: TRBV2
clone size: -
D gene: -
CDR3 DNA: TGTGCCAGCAGTGAGCGGACGGGGCGGAATCAGCCCCAGCATTTT
CDR3 protein: CASSERTGRNQPQHF

J gene: TRBJ2-2
V gene: TRBV7-2
clone size: few
D gene: -
CDR3 DNA: TGTGCCAGCAGCTTAGAGTACCAGAGAGCCGGGGAGCTGTTTTTT
CDR3 protein: CASSLEYQRAGELFF

J gene: TRBJ2-2
V gene: TRBV6-5
clone size: many
D gene: -
CDR3 DNA: TGTGCCAGCAGAAGGGTATCATCGTCCGGGGAGCTGTTTTTT
CDR3 protein: CASRRVSSSGELFF

J gene: TRBJ1-3
V gene: TRBV9
clone size: few
D gene: TRBD1
CDR3 DNA: TGTGCCAGCAGTGAGACCAGACAGGGCTTCTCTGGAAACACCATATATTTT
CDR3 protein: CASSETRQGFSGNTIYF

J gene: TRBJ1-5
V gene: TRBV30
clone size: few
D gene: TRBD1
CDR3 DNA: TGTGCCTGGAGTGCAGGCGTTCAATCGAGGACAGGGGGCCTCTATAGCAATCAGCCCCAGCATTTT
CDR3 protein: CAWSAGVQSRTGGLYSNQPQHF

J gene: TRBJ2-1
V gene: TRBV14
clone size: many
D gene: -
CDR3 DNA: TGTGCCAGCAGCCAAGAATTGCGGCACAATGAGCAGTTCTTC
CDR3 protein: CASSQELRHNEQFF

J gene: TRBJ1-2
V gene: TRBV29-1
clone size: -
D gene: -
CDR3 DNA: TGCAGCGCCTCCGGGGGCGGCTATGGCTACACCTTC
CDR3 protein: CSASGGGYGYTF

J gene: TRBJ2-3
V gene: TRBV4-3
clone size: many
D gene: TRBD1
CDR3 DNA: TGCGCCAGCAGCCTGGACAGGGGGCGTACAAATACGCAGTATTTT
CDR3 protein: CASSLDRGRTNTQYF

J gene: TRBJ1-4
V gene: TRBV18
clone size: few
D gene: TRBD1
CDR3 DNA: TGTGCCAGCACATCGGACAGGGGTACCGAAAAACTGTTTTTT
CDR3 protein: CASTSDRGTEKLFF

J gene: TRBJ1-1
V gene: TRBV28
clone size: many
D gene: TRBD1
CDR3 DNA: TGTGCCAGCAGTCTGGGGGGGACAGCTGAAGCTTTCTTT
CDR3 protein: CASSLGGTAEAFF

J gene: TRBJ2-3
V gene: TRBV28
clone size: few
D gene: -
CDR3 DNA: TGTGCCAGCAGTCTCCACTACACGGGCACAGATACGCAGTATTTT
CDR3 protein: CASSLHYTGTDTQYF

J gene: TRBJ1-2
V gene: TRBV7-6
clone size: few
D gene: -
CDR3 DNA: TGTGCCAGCAGCTTAGGGGCGGATTTCAGGGGCTACACCTTC
CDR3 protein: CASSLGADFRGYTF

J gene: TRBJ2-7
V gene: TRBV7-6
clone size: -
D gene: -
CDR3 DNA: TGTGCCAGCAGCTCGCTCCGGGGAGCTTCCGAGCAGTACTTC
CDR3 protein: CASSSLRGASEQYF

J gene: TRBJ2-2
V gene: TRBV5-4
clone size: -
D gene: -
CDR3 DNA: TGTGCCAGCAGCCCTAATAGGGCGAACACCGGGGAGCTGTTTTTT
CDR3 protein: CASSPNRANTGELFF

J gene: TRBJ1-1
V gene: TRBV29-1
clone size: -
D gene: -
CDR3 DNA: TGCAGCGTCGGGGTGATGAGGAACATTGAAGCTTTCTTT
CDR3 protein: CSVGVMRNIEAFF

J gene: TRBJ1-1
V gene: TRBV6-1
clone size: few
D gene: -
CDR3 DNA: TGTGCCAGCAGTGAGGACCCGAGGGAGGTTGTTAACACTGAAGCTTTCTTT
CDR3 protein: CASSEDPREVVNTEAFF

J gene: TRBJ2-7
V gene: TRBV6-6
clone size: few
D gene: -
CDR3 DNA: TGTGCCAGCAGTTACTTTAGTGATTACGAGCAGTACTTC
CDR3 protein: CASSYFSDYEQYF

J gene: TRBJ1-2
V gene: TRBV2
clone size: -
D gene: TRBD1
CDR3 DNA: TGTGCCAGTACCCAAACCGGGACAGGAGTAGGCTATGGCTACACCTTC
CDR3 protein: CASTQTGTGVGYGYTF

J gene: TRBJ2-3
V gene: TRBV7-9
clone size: few
D gene: -
CDR3 DNA: TGTGCCAGCAGCGGGCAGGGGGGCTTTTCCACAGATACGCAGTATTTT
CDR3 protein: CASSGQGGFSTDTQYF

J gene: TRBJ2-5
V gene: TRBV27
clone size: -
D gene: -
CDR3 DNA: TGTGCCAGCAGTCCCCGTAGTTACCAAGAGACCCAGTACTTC
CDR3 protein: CASSPRSYQETQYF